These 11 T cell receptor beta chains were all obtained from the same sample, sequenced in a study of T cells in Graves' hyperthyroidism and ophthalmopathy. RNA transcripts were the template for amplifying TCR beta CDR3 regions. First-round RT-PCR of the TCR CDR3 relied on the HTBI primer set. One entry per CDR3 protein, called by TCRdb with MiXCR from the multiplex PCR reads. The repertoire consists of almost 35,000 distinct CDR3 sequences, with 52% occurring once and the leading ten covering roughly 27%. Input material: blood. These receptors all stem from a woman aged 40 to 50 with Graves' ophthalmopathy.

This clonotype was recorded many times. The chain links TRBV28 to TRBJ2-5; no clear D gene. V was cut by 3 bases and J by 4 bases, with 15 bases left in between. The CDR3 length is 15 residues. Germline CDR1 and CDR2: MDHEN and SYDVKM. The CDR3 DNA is TGTGCCAGCAGTTTGGCAGGCGACCCCCGAGAGACCCAGTACTTC. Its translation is CASSLAGDPRETQYF.

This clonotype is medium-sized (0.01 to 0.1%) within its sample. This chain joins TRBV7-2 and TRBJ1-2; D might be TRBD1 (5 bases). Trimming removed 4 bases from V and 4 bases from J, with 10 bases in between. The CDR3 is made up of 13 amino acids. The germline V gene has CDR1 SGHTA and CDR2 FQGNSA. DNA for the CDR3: TGTGCCAGCAGCTCAGGGAGGGCCTATGGCTACACCTTC. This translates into CASSSGRAYGYTF.

CDR3 sequence (DNA): TGTGCCAGCAGCCCTGACACCGGGACAGAGAACTACAATGAGCAGTTCTTC. Translating it yields CASSPDTGTENYNEQFF. This sequence joins TRBV3-1 and TRBJ2-1; 7 bases fit TRBD1. CDR1 and CDR2 (germline): LGHDT, YNNKEL (reference sequence). This CDR3 contains 17 residues. V lost 4 bases to trimming and J lost 3 bases; unmatched junction nucleotides: 12.

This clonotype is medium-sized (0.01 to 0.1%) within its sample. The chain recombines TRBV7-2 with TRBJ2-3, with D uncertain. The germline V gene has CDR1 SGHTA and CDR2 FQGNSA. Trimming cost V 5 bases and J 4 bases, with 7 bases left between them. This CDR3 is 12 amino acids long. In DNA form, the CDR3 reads TGTGCCAGCAGCCCTAGTGCAGATACGCAGTATTTT. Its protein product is CASSPSADTQYF.

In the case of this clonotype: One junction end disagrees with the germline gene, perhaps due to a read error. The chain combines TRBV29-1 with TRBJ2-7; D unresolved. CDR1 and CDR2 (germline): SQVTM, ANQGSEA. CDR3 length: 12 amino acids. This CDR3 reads CSVEGGPYELYF. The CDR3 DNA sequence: TGCAGCGTTGAAGGCGGCCCTTACGAGCTGTACTTC.

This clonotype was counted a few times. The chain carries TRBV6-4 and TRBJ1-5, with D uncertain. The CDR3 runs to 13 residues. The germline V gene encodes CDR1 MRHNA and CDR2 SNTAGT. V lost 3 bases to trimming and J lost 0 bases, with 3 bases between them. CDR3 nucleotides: TGTGCCAGCAGTGAAGGTAGCAATCAGCCCCAGCATTTT. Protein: CASSEGSNQPQHF.

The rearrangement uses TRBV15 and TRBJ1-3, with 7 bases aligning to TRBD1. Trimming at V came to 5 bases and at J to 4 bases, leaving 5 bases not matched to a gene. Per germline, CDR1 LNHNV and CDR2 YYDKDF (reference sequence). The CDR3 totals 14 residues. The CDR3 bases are TGTGCCACCAGCTCCCGGGACAGAGGAAACACCATATATTTT. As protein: CATSSRDRGNTIYF.

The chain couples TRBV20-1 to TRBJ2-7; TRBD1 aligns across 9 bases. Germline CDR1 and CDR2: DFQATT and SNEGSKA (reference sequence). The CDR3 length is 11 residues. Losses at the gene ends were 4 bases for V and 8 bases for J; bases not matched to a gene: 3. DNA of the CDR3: TGCAGTGCTACACAGGGGGCGAAGCAGTACTTC. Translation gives CSATQGAKQYF.

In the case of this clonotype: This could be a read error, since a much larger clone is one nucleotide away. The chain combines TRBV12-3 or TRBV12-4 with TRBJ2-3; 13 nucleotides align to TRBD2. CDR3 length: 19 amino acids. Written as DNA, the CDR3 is TGTGCCAGCAGTTCCACGACTAGCGGGGGGCCGTGGAGTCGAGATACGCAGTGTTTT. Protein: CASSSTTSGGPWSRDTQCF.

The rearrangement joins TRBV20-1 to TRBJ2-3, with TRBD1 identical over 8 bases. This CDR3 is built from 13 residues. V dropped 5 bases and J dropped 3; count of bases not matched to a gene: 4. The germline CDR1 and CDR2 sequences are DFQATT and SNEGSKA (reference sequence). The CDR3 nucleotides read TGCAGTGCTGCCGGACAGGGAACAGATACGCAGTATTTT. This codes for CSAAGQGTDTQYF.

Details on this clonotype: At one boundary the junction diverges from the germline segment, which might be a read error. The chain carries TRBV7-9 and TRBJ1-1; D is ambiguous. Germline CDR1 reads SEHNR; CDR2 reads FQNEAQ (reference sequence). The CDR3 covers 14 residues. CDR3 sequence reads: CAGSLGSGNTEAFF. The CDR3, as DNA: TGTGCCGGCAGTTTAGGCAGCGGGAACACTGAAGCTTTCTTT.